A selection of T cell receptor beta chains follows, all from one sample in a study of cytomegalovirus exposure and HLA in healthy donors. Repertoires were generated with immunoSEQ multiplex PCR, while TCRdb's copy carries only in-frame clones and drops some. Of approximately 190,000 clones detected, 80% to 90% appear once; the ten largest clones hold less than 2%. Sequencing was performed on PBMCs. The receptor source for this set is a middle-aged man in good health and CMV-seropositive. Both conserved end residues are trimmed from each CDR3. The D gene is left open where the match is weak.

d_call: NA
j_call: TRBJ2-7
v_call: TRBV2
cdr3_aa: ASRTGTYEQY

d_call: TRBD1
j_call: TRBJ1-5
v_call: TRBV10-3
cdr3_aa: ASAGQANQPQH

d_call: NA
j_call: TRBJ2-7
v_call: TRBV29-1
cdr3_aa: SVVDRSEWQY

d_call: TRBD1
j_call: TRBJ2-1
v_call: TRBV7-6
cdr3_aa: ASRLFKGNGQGPYNEQF

d_call: NA
j_call: TRBJ2-1
v_call: TRBV7-9
cdr3_aa: ASSLAGVFYEQF

d_call: TRBD2
j_call: TRBJ2-1
v_call: TRBV4-3
cdr3_aa: ASSLLGSGIQRGEQF

d_call: NA
j_call: TRBJ1-4
v_call: TRBV15
cdr3_aa: ATRGRAEEKLF

d_call: TRBD1
j_call: TRBJ1-2
v_call: TRBV5-5
cdr3_aa: ASSPTGEGGYT

d_call: TRBD1
j_call: TRBJ1-2
v_call: TRBV29-1
cdr3_aa: SVDRGRGYGYT

d_call: TRBD1
j_call: TRBJ2-1
v_call: TRBV5-4
cdr3_aa: ASGGPGQAYNEQF

d_call: NA
j_call: TRBJ1-5
v_call: TRBV18
cdr3_aa: ASSPDRNQPQH

d_call: NA
j_call: TRBJ1-2
v_call: TRBV6-5
cdr3_aa: ASSGSNYGYT

d_call: NA
j_call: TRBJ2-7
v_call: TRBV27
cdr3_aa: ASILWGEKY

d_call: NA
j_call: TRBJ2-7
v_call: TRBV9
cdr3_aa: ASSVGLRDEQY

d_call: NA
j_call: TRBJ1-1
v_call: TRBV14
cdr3_aa: ASSQASGYTEAF

d_call: NA
j_call: TRBJ2-7
v_call: TRBV2
cdr3_aa: ASSPNRATYEQY

d_call: NA
j_call: TRBJ1-1
v_call: TRBV21-1
cdr3_aa: ASSFDPGGTEAF

d_call: TRBD2
j_call: TRBJ2-5
v_call: TRBV15
cdr3_aa: ATSRLAGEGETQY

d_call: TRBD2
j_call: TRBJ2-2
v_call: TRBV6-5
cdr3_aa: ASSYSRTRETGELF

d_call: NA
j_call: TRBJ2-7
v_call: TRBV5-4
cdr3_aa: ASSPTWAMSEQY